This T cell receptor beta chain was recovered during a study of cytomegalovirus exposure and HLA in healthy donors (TCRdb year 2017). Notes on the research overall: An earlier analysis of 550 to 700 of the donors reported more than 250 Gb of sequence data and 100 million to 140 million unique TCR beta sequences from 190 million or so T cells. About 280 gigabases of sequencing data and around 80 million unique TCR sequences made up an early release that covered roughly 670 HLA-typed donors. The genetic ancestry cluster associated with self-reported Caucasian donors included roughly four fifths of the 350 to 500 genotyped donors. The aim of the study was to test whether cataloging public T cell receptors could identify signatures of past pathogen exposure. The study profiled the T cell repertoires of under 850 subjects by immunosequencing and related them to cytomegalovirus serostatus. Along with the roughly 700-subject first cohort, a separate validation cohort of more than 90 different subjects was used. To predict cytomegalovirus infection status, the study brought together high-throughput TCR immunosequencing, statistical association of individual TCRs with disease status, and machine learning. In a later analysis, previously published TCR beta repertoires from 550 to 700 donors were re-analyzed and high-resolution HLA genotyping was added so that TCR occurrence patterns could be studied. In the later analysis, no new phenotypic data were used to find candidate immune exposures; instead, reliance was placed on TCR beta sequences and their occurrence across donors. In an earlier analysis of more than 550 of the donors, high-throughput TCR beta sequencing was used to judge whether each TCR beta V gene segment behaved as functional or pseudogenic. Donor age, sex, ethnicity and CMV serostatus were collected together with the repertoire data. Genome-wide SNP genotypes for about 65% of the 666 donors were used in a later genetic analysis, which treated that subset as a discovery cohort. Every repertoire in the discovery cohort had been generated on one and the same sequencing platform. HLA typing covered class I and class II loci at four-digit resolution. The number of typed donors differed by locus: 629-630 for A, B, C, DRB1 and DQB1; about 520 for DQA1; roughly 600 for DPA1; and some 450 for DPB1. A few DR-DQ haplotypes were treated as single units for association and clustering because of strong linkage in the cohort. Among over 350 genotyped donors of the cohort, an average of 235,054 unique TCR beta nucleotide sequences were sequenced per donor, about a sixth of them non-productive. What the work shows at the level of the full study, not this receptor alone: Some IMGT-functional V segments, including TRBV6-2 and TRBV6-3, could not be told apart with the 87-base-pair reads, so those segments were excluded. This cohort had only TCR beta chains sequenced, and the lack of alpha or paired-chain data limited which features could be detected. The earlier analysis of some 540 of the donors excluded some 16 rarely observed V segments, including chromosome 9 orphons, because counts were too low. A further reported finding was that TCR beta sequences accurately predicted the HLA-A and HLA-B alleles for most subjects in the first cohort. The classifier was reported to diagnose cytomegalovirus status with high specificity and sensitivity in both the original and validation cohorts. Linkage disequilibrium might explain the correlated functional status among segregating V segments, but an unknown experimental factor could not be ruled out. In an earlier analysis of 450 to 750 of the donors, most TCR beta V segments appeared in productive rearrangements about 90% or about 30% of the time, broadly matching IMGT annotations. For the cohort, immune exposure information was limited to CMV serostatus. Because HLA typing was missing for some donors at each locus, association tests included only the typed subset. The authors suggested that the approach could potentially be generalized to other disease states and immunological phenotypes. At a false discovery rate of 0.05, a later analysis linked 16,951 TCR beta sequences to specific HLA alleles. The study gave a list of more than 150 TCR beta chains associated with cytomegalovirus. While some public TCRs were present in many individuals, most TCR sequences turned up only very rarely across donors. A few of the identified cytomegalovirus-associated TCR beta chains were confirmed in vitro to be specific for cytomegalovirus antigens. A later genetic analysis reported fewer N-insertions in productive TCRs among donors in an Asian-associated ancestry cluster than the roughly 700-donor mean. In a later analysis, most CMV-associated TCR beta chains were found to appear HLA-restricted, with HLA associations seemingly driven largely by CMV exposure. Presence/absence analyses assumed roughly uniform sequencing depth across donors, an assumption that may not hold. In a later analysis, HLA-associated TCR beta chains were found to be more clonally expanded and to have lower generation probabilities than equally common non-associated chains. A later analysis reported that several top co-occurrence clusters appeared linked to parvovirus B19, influenza, CMV and Epstein-Barr virus. When HLA alleles, especially DR and DQ, strongly co-occurred, attributing TCR associations to individual alleles was difficult. According to a later analysis, TCR association rates differed among HLA loci, with DRB1 alleles showing the most associated TCRs and HLA-C alleles showing the fewest. A cluster of highly shared sequence variants was judged likely to be a technical artifact of the sequencing pipeline. V-gene and J-gene trimming of TCR beta chains was associated with a missense DCLRE1C variant in a later genetic analysis, and the association was replicated in an independent cohort.

Preparation of the library involved the immunoSEQ multiplex PCR assay. For the multiplex PCR, a mixture combining 60 forward primers for TCR Vbeta segments and 13 reverse primers for TCR Jbeta segments was used. Amplification of the CDR3 region of rearranged TCR beta genes was performed with a multiplex PCR assay on genomic DNA. The Illumina HiSeq System was used to sequence the amplified TCR beta libraries as 87-base-pair reads. Per the source publication's procedure: Across the 670 or so repertoires, a later analysis counted tens of millions of unique TCR beta chains, 9.5 million to 13 million of which were shared by at least two donors. A nearest-neighbor algorithm error-corrected the raw reads and collapsed the reads into unique sequences, merging closely related sequences to remove PCR and sequencing errors. CDR3 sequences were aligned to IMGT reference sequences to assign V, D and J gene segments. Each retained sequence needed at least a six-nucleotide match to both a V gene segment and a J gene segment. A rearrangement counted as productive if the CDR3 had no stop codons and remained in frame with V and J, and every other rearrangement counted as non-productive. Following IMGT convention, CDR3 was defined as the stretch from the second conserved V-encoded cysteine up to the conserved J-encoded phenylalanine. Sequences without an unambiguous match to a single V gene segment were excluded from the earlier analysis of about 640 of the donors. In an earlier analysis of a few hundred of the donors, V segments were called functional above 56.7% productive rearrangements and were called segregating when the between-donor standard deviation exceeded 5%. A statistical classification framework was developed to diagnose cytomegalovirus status using the catalog of TCR beta chain sequences. A later analysis assigned V and J genes by comparing TCR nucleotide sequences with IMGT/GENE-DB human TR gene sequences. Using the TCRdist pipeline, a later analysis assigned CDR3 sequences along with most-parsimonious VDJ recombination scenarios. In a later analysis, every TCR beta chain was defined by the combination of its CDR3 amino acid sequence and its V-gene family, and reads without a unique V-gene family were dropped. As a way to deal with suspected cross-contamination and a sequencing artifact, a later analysis dropped hundreds of nucleotide sequences that were highly shared and had low generation probability. A later analysis calculated a clonal expansion index for each public chain from normalized within-repertoire ranks of inferred template counts. In a later analysis, generation probabilities were computed using a VDJ recombination model fitted to out-of-frame rearrangements, and the results were checked against IGoR. A later analysis scored TCR-TCR, TCR-HLA and TCR-CMV co-occurrence with hypergeometric tests, applying a repertoire-size bias correction to TCR pairs. False discovery rates were estimated in a later analysis by permuting HLA or CMV assignments 20 times. In a later analysis, co-occurring TCRs were grouped using DBSCAN, and TCRdist sequence similarity was added for clustering within HLA-allele-positive subsets. Repertoires with fewer than 30,000 or more than 120,000 public chains were left out of co-occurrence clustering, as were about 5 repertoires with anomalous nucleotide sharing. Sourced from immuneACCESS, this table was stored by TCRdb with only in-frame sequences that have V and J called. A share of the clones is absent; for the studies checked, an unresolved V gene accounts for under half, and the remainder has no known explanation. V, J and clone size were drawn from that table, and D and trimming were deduced from the DNA. In this sample the table shows 85,000 to 95,000 clones, roughly two thirds of which occur a single time. Around 6.5% of the sample comes from the top ten.

Inclusive of the bounding cysteine and phenylalanine, the CDR3 is 16 residues long. This entry keeps only the CDR3 DNA: 48 bases, framed from base 1. CDR1 and CDR2, per the germline V gene (reference sequence), are PRHDT and FYEKMQ. V is reduced by 0 bases and J by 1 base, leaving a spacing of 10 bases between them. This clone occurred many times. Its recognized antigen is unknown. No much larger clone is present one base from it, and per-base qualities are unavailable. Different DNA sequences within this sample yield the same CDR3. The cohort consisted of more than 650 healthy bone marrow donors. Cohort members were all nominally healthy when sampled, although unrecorded immune exposures were likely present. The donor tested CMV seronegative, placing the donor among the approximately 360 seronegative members of the cohort. Each donor provided a peripheral blood sample, and peripheral blood mononuclear cells were used for TCR beta sequencing. Genomic DNA was extracted from the blood cell samples with the Qiagen DNeasy Blood Extraction Kit.

Sequencing used PBMCs. The chain was built from TRBV13 and TRBJ1-5, with no D gene named confidently. The source of this sequence is a woman between 25 and 40 years old in good health and CMV-seronegative. Here the CDR3 is given as CASSLGGGRSNQPQHF. DNA sequence: TGTGCCAGCAGCTTAGGAGGAGGGAGAAGCAATCAGCCCCAGCATTTT.